This T cell receptor (beta chain) is from a study of T cells in narcolepsy. Clones were read by immunoSEQ multiplex PCR, and TCRdb kept only the in-frame ones, dropping some. This sample carries about 30,000 clones, around 80% of them seen once, and the ten largest clones take 1.2%. The CDR3 runs 14 residues. The ends were cut back, 1 base at V and 7 bases at J, with 11 bases in the middle. Germline V gene data show CDR1 as GTSNPN and CDR2 as SVGIG (reference sequence). This rearrangement joins TRBV30 to TRBJ1-6; D gene ambiguous. This TCR was sampled from a human donor with narcolepsy. The sample was CD45RA- memory CD4+ T cells from PBMCs. In nucleotides, the CDR3 is TGTGCCTGGAGTGCGACCTACCCCAATTCACCCCTCCACTTT. Amino acid sequence: CAWSATYPNSPLHF. The complete variable domain, with remaining parts taken from reference TRBV30 and TRBJ1-6, reads SQTIHQWPATLVQPVGSPLSLECTVEGTSNPNLYWYRQAAGRGLQLLFYSVGIGQISSEVPQNLSASRPQDRQFILSSKKLLLSDSGFYLCAWSATYPNSPLHFGNGTRLTVT.